This T cell receptor (beta chain) was profiled in a study of blood T cell repertoires in COVID-19. The wider study: Some COVID-19 samples were acute and others convalescent; all came from the United States, Italy and Spain.

Here immunoSEQ multiplex PCR was the method, and the copy in TCRdb shows in-frame clones only, minus some. Of approximately 24,000 clones listed, roughly 84% are singletons. The CDR3 covers 16 residues. Germline V gene lookup returns CDR1 LGHDT and CDR2 YNNKEL (reference sequence). V trimming: 8 bases; J trimming: 8 bases; junction bases outside the gene matches: 18. Material: peripheral blood. This chain uses TRBV3-1 (or the pseudogene TRBV3-2) with TRBJ2-3, with TRBD2 matching 8 bases. The receptor's source is a human donor in a cohort sampled during active COVID-19. In DNA, the CDR3 is TGTGCCAGCCGCCGGGGGGGGATCACGGGATCTCTTACGCAGTATTTT. Its translation is CASRRGGITGSLTQYF.